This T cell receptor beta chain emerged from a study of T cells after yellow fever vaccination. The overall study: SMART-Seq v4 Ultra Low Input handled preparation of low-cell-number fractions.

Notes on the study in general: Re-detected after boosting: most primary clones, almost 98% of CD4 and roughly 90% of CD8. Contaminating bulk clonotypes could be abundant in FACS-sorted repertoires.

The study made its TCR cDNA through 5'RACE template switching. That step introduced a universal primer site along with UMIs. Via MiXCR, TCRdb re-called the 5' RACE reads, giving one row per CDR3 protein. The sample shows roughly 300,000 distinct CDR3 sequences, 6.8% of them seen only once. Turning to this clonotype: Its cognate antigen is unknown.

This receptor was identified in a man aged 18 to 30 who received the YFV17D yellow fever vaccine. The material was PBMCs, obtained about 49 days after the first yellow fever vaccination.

CDR3: CASSLISGTYNSPLHF. In DNA form, the CDR3 reads TGCGCCAGCAGCTTGATATCCGGGACCTATAATTCACCCCTCCACTTT. The V call is TRBV5-1, the J call TRBJ1-6; D is uncertain. The CDR3 spans 16 residues. Germline V lookup: CDR1 SGHRS, CDR2 YFSETQ. V was pared by 1 base and J by 2 bases, with 10 bases between.